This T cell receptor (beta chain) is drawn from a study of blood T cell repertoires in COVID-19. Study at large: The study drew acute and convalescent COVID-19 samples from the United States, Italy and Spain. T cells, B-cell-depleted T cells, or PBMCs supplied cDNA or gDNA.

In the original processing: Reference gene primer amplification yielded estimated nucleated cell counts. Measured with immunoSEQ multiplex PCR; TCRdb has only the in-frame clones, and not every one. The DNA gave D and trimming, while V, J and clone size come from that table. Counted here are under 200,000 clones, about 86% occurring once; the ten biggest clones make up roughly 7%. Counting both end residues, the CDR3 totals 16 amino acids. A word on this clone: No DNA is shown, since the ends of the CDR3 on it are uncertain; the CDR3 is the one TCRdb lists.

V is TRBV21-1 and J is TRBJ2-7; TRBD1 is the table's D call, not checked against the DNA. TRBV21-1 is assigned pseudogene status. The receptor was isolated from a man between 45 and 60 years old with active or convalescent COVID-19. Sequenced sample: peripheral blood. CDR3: CASSKVATGSSYEQYF.